This T cell receptor (beta chain) came from a study of shared clonotypes between healthy human individuals. Terminally differentiated effector memory CD45RA+ cells were excluded from the naive CD8 cells, which were CD45RO-negative and positively selected for CCR7. It was across several immunoSEQ plates that each subset's genomic DNA was evenly split. Authors' methods: Filtering was not the same, since immunoSEQ gave junction-only sequences without quality scores. Only in-frame clones appear in the TCRdb table, and some are missing; sequencing was by immunoSEQ multiplex PCR. The DNA gave D and trimming, while V, J and clone size come from that table. In the table there are about 2.1 million clones, 85% to 95% of which are singletons. This CDR3 contains 15 residues. V lost 3 bases and J lost 3, with 13 bases in between. Germline V CDR1 and CDR2: SGDLS, YYNGEE.

J is TRBJ1-5 and V is TRBV9; tentatively, D is TRBD1 (6 bases). This sequence was found in a man younger than 35 in good health. Some clones in this sample may be carry-over from other donors' samples. Sequencing input: naive CD8+ T cells from PBMCs. The CDR3 nucleotides are TGTGCCAGCAGCGAAACAGGGAAGATCAATCAGCCCCAGCATTTT. It specifies CASSETGKINQPQHF.